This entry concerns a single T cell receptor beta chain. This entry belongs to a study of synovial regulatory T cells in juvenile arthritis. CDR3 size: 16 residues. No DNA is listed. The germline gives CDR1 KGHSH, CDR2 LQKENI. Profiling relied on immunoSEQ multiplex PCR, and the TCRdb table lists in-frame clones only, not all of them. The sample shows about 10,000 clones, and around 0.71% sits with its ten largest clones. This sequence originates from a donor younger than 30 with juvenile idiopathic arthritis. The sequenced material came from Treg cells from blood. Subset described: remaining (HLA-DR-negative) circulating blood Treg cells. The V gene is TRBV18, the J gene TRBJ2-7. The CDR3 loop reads CASSSRTADLPYEQYF.